These T cell receptor beta chains were read from a single sample in a study of cytomegalovirus exposure and HLA in healthy donors. Produced via immunoSEQ multiplex PCR; TCRdb's table is partial and in-frame only. The table has fewer than 130,000 clones, about 80% seen once. The material sequenced was PBMCs. The receptors come from a female donor in good health and CMV-seropositive. The CDR3 runs from the conserved cysteine through the conserved F or W. Each record gives: D gene, clone size, V gene, J gene, CDR3 DNA, CDR3 protein. A D gene is named only where the DNA matches it firmly. Only some rows state a clone size, as once, few, many or a class for expanded clones.

D: TRBD1; size: .; V: TRBV29-1; J: TRBJ1-1; DNA: TGCAGCGTTTGGGACAGGGTCACTGAAGCTTTCTTT; CDR3: CSVWDRVTEAFF
D: .; size: .; V: TRBV5-1; J: TRBJ2-7; DNA: TGCGCCAGCAGCTTTAGGCAGGGATCCCACGAGCAGTACTTC; CDR3: CASSFRQGSHEQYF
D: TRBD2; size: .; V: TRBV27; J: TRBJ2-7; DNA: TGTGCCAGCAGTTTCCGACTAGCGGCCTACGAGCAGTACTTC; CDR3: CASSFRLAAYEQYF
D: TRBD1; size: few; V: TRBV6-5; J: TRBJ1-4; DNA: TGTGCCAGCAGTCGGGACAGGGGGAGTAATGAAAAACTGTTTTTT; CDR3: CASSRDRGSNEKLFF
D: TRBD2; size: .; V: TRBV5-1; J: TRBJ2-3; DNA: TGCGCCAGCAGCCCTCAGGTGGGGGGGACAGATACGCAGTATTTT; CDR3: CASSPQVGGTDTQYF
D: TRBD1; size: .; V: TRBV6-5; J: TRBJ1-2; DNA: TGTGCCAGCAGCTCAAGCCCGGGACAGGGGTATGGCTACACCTTC; CDR3: CASSSSPGQGYGYTF
D: .; size: once; V: TRBV30; J: TRBJ2-7; DNA: TGTGCCTGGACTAAGAGTAGCTACGAGCAGTACTTC; CDR3: CAWTKSSYEQYF
D: .; size: .; V: TRBV9; J: TRBJ2-3; DNA: TGTGCCAGCAGCGCCCCAAGGGGAGGTTTGGGCACAGATACGCAGTATTTT; CDR3: CASSAPRGGLGTDTQYF
D: TRBD2; size: .; V: TRBV10-3; J: TRBJ2-1; DNA: TGTGCCATCGGGGCGGGGGGGTCCTACAATGAGCAGTTCTTC; CDR3: CAIGAGGSYNEQFF
D: TRBD1; size: few; V: TRBV4-2; J: TRBJ2-2; DNA: TGTGCCAGCAGCCAAGATGTGGGACAGGACACCGGGGAGCTGTTTTTT; CDR3: CASSQDVGQDTGELFF
D: TRBD1; size: .; V: TRBV5-4; J: TRBJ1-4; DNA: TGTGCCAGCAGCCGGACAGGGTCTAATGAAAAACTGTTTTTT; CDR3: CASSRTGSNEKLFF
D: TRBD1; size: .; V: TRBV5-1; J: TRBJ2-1; DNA: TGCGCCAGCAGCTCAGACAGGGGTGGGAATGAGCAGTTCTTC; CDR3: CASSSDRGGNEQFF
D: TRBD1; size: .; V: TRBV6-1; J: TRBJ1-5; DNA: TGTGCCAGCAGTGAAACGCACAGGGGGGGTAGGCAGCCCCAGCATTTT; CDR3: CASSETHRGGRQPQHF
D: .; size: .; V: TRBV2; J: TRBJ1-5; DNA: TGTGCCAGCAGGGATTCAGGAGGACTCAATCAGCCCCAGCATTTT; CDR3: CASRDSGGLNQPQHF
D: TRBD1; size: .; V: TRBV19; J: TRBJ1-4; DNA: TGTGCCAGTAGTGAGTCGACAGGGAATGAAAAACTGTTTTTT; CDR3: CASSESTGNEKLFF
D: .; size: .; V: TRBV30; J: TRBJ2-7; DNA: TGTGCCTGGAGAGGGCAGGGCCTATATAGCTCCTACGAGCAGTACTTC; CDR3: CAWRGQGLYSSYEQYF
D: .; size: .; V: TRBV30; J: TRBJ2-3; DNA: TGTGCCGGGACTCCAAGAGGCAGCACAGATACGCAGTATTTT; CDR3: CAGTPRGSTDTQYF
D: .; size: .; V: TRBV28; J: TRBJ2-2; DNA: TGTGCCAGCAGATCCGGGAGAGTGAAGAACACCGGGGAGCTGTTTTTT; CDR3: CASRSGRVKNTGELFF
D: TRBD1; size: .; V: TRBV5-1; J: TRBJ2-3; DNA: TGCGCCAGCAGCCGACTGAGATCTAGTCCGGGACAGGGACGCACAGATACGCAGTATTTT; CDR3: CASSRLRSSPGQGRTDTQYF
D: TRBD2; size: .; V: TRBV2; J: TRBJ2-5; DNA: TGTGCCAGCAGTGAATCACGGGGGGGCATAAAGACCCAGTACTTC; CDR3: CASSESRGGIKTQYF
D: .; size: .; V: TRBV5-1; J: TRBJ2-1; DNA: TGCGCCAGCAGCTTCTCTTCCAGGGTAACCTCCTACAATGAGCAGTTCTTC; CDR3: CASSFSSRVTSYNEQFF
D: .; size: once; V: TRBV30; J: TRBJ2-1; DNA: TGTGCCTGGAAGAGGGATGTCTACAATGAGCAGTTCTTC; CDR3: CAWKRDVYNEQFF
D: TRBD1; size: .; V: TRBV18; J: TRBJ2-7; DNA: TGTGCCAGCTCACCAGGGACAGGGTACAACGAGCAGTACTTC; CDR3: CASSPGTGYNEQYF
D: .; size: once; V: TRBV6-1; J: TRBJ1-5; DNA: TGTGCCAGCAGTTTTGAGCAGGATAGCAATCAGCCCCAGCATTTT; CDR3: CASSFEQDSNQPQHF
D: .; size: once; V: TRBV15; J: TRBJ1-6; DNA: TGTGCCACCAGCAGAGACATAAGGACAGCCCATAATTCACCCCTCCACTTT; CDR3: CATSRDIRTAHNSPLHF
D: .; size: .; V: TRBV28; J: TRBJ2-3; DNA: TGTGCCAGCACGGGGGGCCCCTTAGCAGATACGCAGTATTTT; CDR3: CASTGGPLADTQYF
D: TRBD1; size: .; V: TRBV10-2; J: TRBJ1-2; DNA: TGCGCCAGCAGTGGGACAGGGGATACCTATGGCTACACCTTC; CDR3: CASSGTGDTYGYTF
D: .; size: .; V: TRBV19; J: TRBJ2-3; DNA: TGTGCCAGTAGTCCTCGGGGTCGGGGTACGAGTGAGGATACGCAGTATTTT; CDR3: CASSPRGRGTSEDTQYF
D: TRBD1; size: .; V: TRBV2; J: TRBJ1-1; DNA: TGTGCCAGCACAGGGGGCGCCTTCGGCACTGAAGCTTTCTTT; CDR3: CASTGGAFGTEAFF
D: TRBD1; size: .; V: TRBV19; J: TRBJ1-1; DNA: TGTGCCAGTAGTAAAACAGGGGTGTCGAACACTGAAGCTTTCTTT; CDR3: CASSKTGVSNTEAFF
D: TRBD2; size: .; V: TRBV2; J: TRBJ2-1; DNA: TGTGCCAGCAGCCGGACTAGCGCGAAGCCAAATGAGCAGTTCTTC; CDR3: CASSRTSAKPNEQFF
D: .; size: .; V: TRBV10-3; J: TRBJ1-5; DNA: TGTGCCATCAGTGAGTCGGGCGGGGCCCCTGGGGGGCAGCCCCAGCATTTT; CDR3: CAISESGGAPGGQPQHF
D: .; size: .; V: TRBV28; J: TRBJ2-7; DNA: TGTGCCAGCAGTTTACCAGACTCGGGGTACGAGCAGTACTTC; CDR3: CASSLPDSGYEQYF
D: .; size: .; V: TRBV5-4; J: TRBJ2-6; DNA: TGTGCCAGCAGCTTGTTTGTCAGCTCTGGGGCCAACGTCCTGACTTTC; CDR3: CASSLFVSSGANVLTF
D: .; size: once; V: TRBV2; J: TRBJ1-6; DNA: TGTGCCAGCAGTGAAAATCAGGGATCAAAAAGAAATTCACCCCTCCACTTT; CDR3: CASSENQGSKRNSPLHF
D: .; size: once; V: TRBV18; J: TRBJ1-5; DNA: TGTGCCAGCTCACCACCGGGAGGCAATCAGCCCCAGCATTTT; CDR3: CASSPPGGNQPQHF
D: TRBD2; size: .; V: TRBV13; J: TRBJ2-7; DNA: TGTGCCAGCAGCCCTCCGAGCGGGGGGGCCTACGAGCAGTACTTC; CDR3: CASSPPSGGAYEQYF
D: .; size: few; V: TRBV6-1; J: TRBJ1-5; DNA: TGTGCCAGCAGTGAAGGGGGGCGGCCAGATCAGCCCCAGCATTTT; CDR3: CASSEGGRPDQPQHF
D: TRBD1; size: .; V: TRBV7-9; J: TRBJ1-2; DNA: TGTGCCAGCAGCTTCCATGCAGGGGGCGTTCGCGATGGCTACACCTTC; CDR3: CASSFHAGGVRDGYTF
D: .; size: .; V: TRBV5-8; J: TRBJ1-4; DNA: TGTGCCAGCAGCTTGTTGGAGGGAGGTGAAAAACTGTTTTTT; CDR3: CASSLLEGGEKLFF
D: TRBD2; size: .; V: TRBV27; J: TRBJ2-1; DNA: TGTGCCAGCAGAACTAGCGGGGGGACCCGTGAGCAGTTCTTC; CDR3: CASRTSGGTREQFF
D: TRBD1; size: few; V: TRBV2; J: TRBJ1-5; DNA: TGTGCCAGCAGTCTCGGACAGGGGCATCAGCCCCAGCATTTT; CDR3: CASSLGQGHQPQHF
D: .; size: once; V: TRBV28; J: TRBJ1-5; DNA: TGTGCCAGCAGTAAGGAGGAATTCGACGTGTATAGCAATCAGCCCCAGCATTTT; CDR3: CASSKEEFDVYSNQPQHF
D: TRBD1; size: .; V: TRBV5-4; J: TRBJ1-2; DNA: TGTGCCAGCAGCCTACCCGACAGGGGCTATGGCTACACCTTC; CDR3: CASSLPDRGYGYTF
D: TRBD1; size: .; V: TRBV25-1; J: TRBJ2-1; DNA: TGTGCCAGCAGTGAATCGGGGACAGGGGCCTACTACAATGAGCAGTTCTTC; CDR3: CASSESGTGAYYNEQFF
D: TRBD1; size: .; V: TRBV27; J: TRBJ1-5; DNA: TGTGCCAGCAGTTTGCGACAGGGGAGGTTTCGCAATCAGCCCCAGCATTTT; CDR3: CASSLRQGRFRNQPQHF
D: TRBD1; size: medium-sized; V: TRBV10-3; J: TRBJ1-2; DNA: TGTGCCATCAGTGATTGGGACAGGGCTTCGGGGGGCTACACCTTC; CDR3: CAISDWDRASGGYTF
D: TRBD1; size: once; V: TRBV7-8; J: TRBJ1-5; DNA: TGTGCCAGCAGTCATAAGGACAGGTCCCAGCCCCAGCATTTT; CDR3: CASSHKDRSQPQHF
D: .; size: .; V: TRBV25-1; J: TRBJ2-2; DNA: TGTGCCAGCAGTGAGTTGGAAGGGGCTCAATACACCGGGGAGCTGTTTTTT; CDR3: CASSELEGAQYTGELFF
D: .; size: .; V: TRBV14; J: TRBJ2-3; DNA: TGTGCCAGCTCCGGCCAAGCGAATACGCAGTATTTT; CDR3: CASSGQANTQYF
D: .; size: .; V: TRBV6-1; J: TRBJ1-1; DNA: TGTGCCAGCAGTGAAGGGGGGAGGGGTGGGGACAAAACTGAAGCTTTCTTT; CDR3: CASSEGGRGGDKTEAFF
D: .; size: .; V: TRBV18; J: TRBJ1-3; DNA: TGTGCCAGCTCACCCCGACAGGTCGGATCTGGAAACACCATATATTTT; CDR3: CASSPRQVGSGNTIYF
D: .; size: .; V: TRBV7-3; J: TRBJ1-1; DNA: TGTGCCAGCAGCCCACAGGGAAATACTGAAGCTTTCTTT; CDR3: CASSPQGNTEAFF
D: .; size: .; V: TRBV18; J: TRBJ2-5; DNA: TGTGCCAGCTCACCGGAGATTCGCTTAACCCAAGAGACCCAGTACTTC; CDR3: CASSPEIRLTQETQYF
D: .; size: .; V: TRBV11-1; J: TRBJ2-7; DNA: TGTGCCAGCAGCTCGAACTTCGGACAGTCCTACGAGCAGTACTTC; CDR3: CASSSNFGQSYEQYF
D: TRBD2; size: .; V: TRBV4-2; J: TRBJ2-7; DNA: TGTGCCAGCAGCCAAGATTTAGCGGGAGGGTTTGGCGAGCAGTACTTC; CDR3: CASSQDLAGGFGEQYF
D: TRBD1; size: .; V: TRBV28; J: TRBJ1-2; DNA: TGTGCCAGCAGTTCGCCGGACAGGGCTGCTTCTAACTATGGCTACACCTTC; CDR3: CASSSPDRAASNYGYTF